This T cell receptor beta chain stems from a study of OX40 agonist ivuxolimab in advanced cancers. Across the study: Patients were dosed with the agonistic anti-OX40 (CD134) antibody ivuxolimab.

The assay was immunoSEQ multiplex PCR, and TCRdb's table has in-frame clones only and misses some. The table has some 77,000 clones, 80% to 90% seen once. Blood got drawn at baseline, again on cycle 4 day 1, and then on cycle 7 day 1. Worth noting for this clone: Its antigen is not identified.

The CDR3 has 16 residues. CDR1 is MNHEY, CDR2 SVGAGI, per germline. J was trimmed by 1 base and V by 4 bases; bases with no gene match: 10. Study-wide findings and caveats: Averaging showed that CD8+ T cells had more expanded clones than CD4+ did. The study did not work out the antigen specificity of the expanded peripheral T cells.

This sample comprised CD4+ or CD8+ T cells sorted from blood, obtained in a trial of the OX40 agonist ivuxolimab. The rearrangement uses TRBV6-5 and TRBJ2-7; the match to TRBD2 covers 7 bases. This clonotype was obtained from an adult with an advanced solid tumor such as melanoma, head and neck, liver or kidney cancer. The chain's CDR3 is CASSSRLAGISYEQYF. DNA of the CDR3: TGTGCCAGCAGTTCCCGACTAGCCGGAATTTCCTACGAGCAGTACTTC.